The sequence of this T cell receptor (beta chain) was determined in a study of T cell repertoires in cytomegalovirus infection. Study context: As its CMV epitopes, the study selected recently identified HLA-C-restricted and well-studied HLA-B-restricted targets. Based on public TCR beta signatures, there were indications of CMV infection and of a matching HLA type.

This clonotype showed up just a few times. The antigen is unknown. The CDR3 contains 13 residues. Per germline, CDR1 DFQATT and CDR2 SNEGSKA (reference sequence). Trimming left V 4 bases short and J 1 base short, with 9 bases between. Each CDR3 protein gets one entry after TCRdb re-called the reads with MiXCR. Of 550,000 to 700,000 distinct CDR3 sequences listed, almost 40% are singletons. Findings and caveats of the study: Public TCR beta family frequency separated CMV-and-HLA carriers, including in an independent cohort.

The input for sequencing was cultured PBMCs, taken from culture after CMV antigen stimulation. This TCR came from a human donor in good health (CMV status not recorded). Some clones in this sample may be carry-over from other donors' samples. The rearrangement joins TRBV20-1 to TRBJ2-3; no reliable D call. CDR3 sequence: CSAIAIGTDTQYF. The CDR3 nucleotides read TGCAGTGCTATTGCAATCGGCACAGATACGCAGTATTTT.